The sequence of this T cell receptor (beta chain) was determined in a study of blood T cell repertoires in COVID-19. Germline values: CDR1 SGHVS, CDR2 FNYEAQ. The CDR3 extends over 16 amino acids. Unmatched junction bases numbered 0, after V lost 2 bases and J lost 0 bases. Clones were read by immunoSEQ multiplex PCR, and TCRdb kept only the in-frame ones, dropping some. In the table there are about 170,000 clones, 79% of which are singletons. The receptor comes from an older woman in a cohort exposed to, infected with or recovered from COVID-19 (not recorded which). The sequencing input was PBMCs or T cells enriched from blood (not recorded which). The V and J genes are TRBV7-6 and TRBJ2-2, with TRBD2 matching over 10 bases. CDR3 DNA sequence: TGTGCCAGCAGCTTACTAGCGGGAGCGAACACCGGGGAGCTGTTTTTT. As protein: CASSLLAGANTGELFF.